This T cell receptor beta chain was sequenced for a study of identical twins. Germline lookup yields CDR1 ENHRY and CDR2 SYGVKD. Trimming took 4 bases from V and 3 from J; bases not matched to a gene: 2. The CDR3 sequence is 13 residues long. TCRdb re-derived calls from the 5' RACE reads in MiXCR, one entry per CDR3 protein. The table has some 500,000 distinct CDR3 sequences, about 20% seen once; the top ten hold under 0.95%. This clonotype has only a few counts. These same records also appear under a second study, on T cells expressing NK-cell markers.

The TCR comes from a woman between 18 and 29 years old in good health. Material for sequencing was CD4+ T cells sorted from blood. The chain uses TRBV10-3 and TRBJ2-5; 7 bases line up with TRBD1. The CDR3 region is CAISGQGKETQYF. DNA for the CDR3: TGTGCCATCAGTGGACAGGGTAAAGAGACCCAGTACTTC.